This T cell receptor (beta chain) is drawn from a study of shared clonotypes between healthy human individuals (dated by TCRdb to about 2020). Concerning the study at large: The cohort included three men and two women between 18 and 49 years of age. For each donor, CD4 naive and CD4 memory were each run on three plates, CD8 naive on two plates, and CD8 memory on one plate. The study deeply sequenced blood TCR repertoires of five healthy adults to estimate repertoire size and the extent of clonotype sharing between individuals. Libraries were prepared and TCR repertoires were sequenced by different laboratories using diverse techniques, in order to increase sequencing depth and limit assay-specific biases. Leukapheresis yielded between about 0.85 and 9 billion PBMCs per donor. What the research found in general, with its limitations: Even with the large sequencing depth, rarefaction of the sorted-subset datasets indicated that sequencing was incomplete. Pairwise subsampling led to the expectation that sequencing depth would affect the degree of clonotype sharing among donors. Only blood was sampled, and tissue TCR repertoires likely differ from those in blood. When four donors were compared, the shared fraction of clonotypes was around 5% for naive CD4, 3.5% for naive CD8, 2% to 2.5% for memory CD4, and approximately 0.4% for memory CD8. The genetic and exposure-history diversity represented was limited by the small number of donors. Compared with non-shared clonotypes, the clonotypes found in all four sorted-subset donors had higher generation probabilities. Naive subsets generally had larger estimated clonotype richness than memory subsets.

Using the deep immunoSEQ assay, TCR CDR3 regions were amplified from genomic DNA by multiplex PCR. Extracted genomic DNA from each cell subset was spread evenly across all wells of several immunoSEQ 96-well plates, with each plate serving as a replicate. Each replicate PCR for sorted subsets received 150 to 250 ng genomic DNA, equal to roughly 30,000 T cell genomes. Purified libraries were measured with a Qubit 3.0 fluorometer, size-checked on a Bioanalyzer 2100, and measured again with the KAPA Library Quantification kit. Every immunoSEQ 96-well plate was sequenced on a dedicated single-read 150-cycle Illumina NextSeq 550 flow cell. On the authors' methods: The immunoSEQ output contained only junctional sequences without quality scores, so filtering could not match that applied to full-length reads. To assign V/J genes and CDR3, sequences were annotated using PyIR, a Python wrapper for IgBLAST v1.9, with IMGT germline references. Reads were removed for weak V/J assignments (E-value above 1e-6), missing CDR3, stop codons, out-of-frame junctions, or ambiguous translated residues. A V3J clonotype was defined by an identical inferred V gene, J gene, and CDR3 amino acid sequence. Percentage overlap between repertoires was calculated by dividing the number of shared unique clonotypes by the size of the smaller repertoire. Three approaches were used to assess repertoire richness: RTK rarefaction, the Chao1 estimator, and Recon v2.1 estimates of unobserved clonotypes. Generation probabilities were computed with OLGA for all TCRbeta clonotypes obtained by the gDNA method from a handful of donors. Held by TCRdb, this immuneACCESS table contains in-frame sequences only and omits some clones. Under half of the omission traces to an unresolved V gene where checked; the cause of the rest is unknown. The D gene and trimming were derived from the DNA, and the V and J assignments and clone size from that table. The sample profile shows around 2.5 million clones; approximately 93% of them were found once. Clones ranked in the top ten supply around 0.4% of the sample.

V and J lose 5 bases and 7 bases, and a span of 21 bases separates them. The germline V gene supplies CDR1 SGHTA and CDR2 FQGNSA. The CDR3 has 15 amino acids, counting the end cysteine and phenylalanine. Only the CDR3 region is kept as DNA, spanning 45 bases read in frame from base 1. The donors were healthy, HIV-negative adults who had no recently reported acute infections or vaccinations. Only Caucasian adults living in Nashville, Tennessee, USA were represented among the donors. CD4+ T cells were enriched by magnetic negative selection; naive cells were then positively selected on CD45RA, and the negative fraction formed the memory subset. Blood was obtained by leukapheresis, after which PBMCs were separated by Ficoll-Histopaque density gradient centrifugation and cryopreserved in liquid nitrogen vapor phase. Analytical flow cytometry was used to check the purity and quantity of every magnetically sorted T cell population. Genomic DNA was isolated from each sorted fraction and quantified by UV absorbance on a Nanodrop 2000c.

For this clone: Its antigen remains unidentified. Base qualities are not recorded, but no much larger clone differs from it by a single base.

The sample taken for sequencing was naive CD4+ T cells from PBMCs. The cell subset or site label corresponds to: CD45RA+ positively selected. This chain joins TRBV7-2 to TRBJ2-7; 6 matching bases give a weak D call of TRBD2. This clonotype originated in a man younger than 30 in good health. Some clones in this sample may be carry-over from other donors' samples. The DNA sequence follows: TGTGCCAGCAGCCCCGGGGGACTGGGTTTCAAGGAGCAGTACTTC. The encoded protein is CASSPGGLGFKEQYF.